This T cell receptor beta chain originates from a study of cytomegalovirus exposure and HLA in healthy donors. The primer mix had 60 Vbeta and 13 Jbeta primers. Assay used: immunoSEQ multiplex PCR; TCRdb lists only in-frame clones, some missing. Here the sample spans around 120,000 clones, 80% being singletons. CDR1 is SGHTA, CDR2 FQGNSA, per germline. The CDR3 has 13 residues. J lost 6 bases, V lost 4 bases, and 6 bases had no gene match. This clonotype was obtained from a female donor in good health and CMV-seropositive. Sequencing was performed on PBMCs. The genes are TRBV7-2 and TRBJ2-7, with 7 nucleotides matching TRBD2. CDR3 amino acids: CASSSPGGGEQYF. The DNA for the CDR3 is TGTGCCAGCAGCTCCCCGGGGGGAGGCGAGCAGTACTTC.